This is a list of T cell receptor beta chains from one sample in a study of T cells after yellow fever vaccination. MiXCR was run by TCRdb on the 5' RACE reads, yielding one entry per CDR3 protein. The data show more than 95,000 distinct CDR3 sequences, under 8% seen once. This specimen consisted of CD4+ T cells sorted from PBMCs, obtained 9 to 11 days after the first yellow fever vaccination. The receptor set was obtained from a man aged 18 to 29 who received the YFV17D yellow fever vaccine. Both conserved end residues are part of each CDR3. The size entry is marked missing in some rows and otherwise reads once, few, many or a size class.

>14|-|TRBV30
CAWTYWSSGNTIYF
>14|many|TRBV15
CATSSIKATGELFF
>13|-|TRBV7-2
CASSLAGGADLHF
>13|few|TRBV7-3
CASSSEQQSPLHF
>16|many|TRBV5-6
CASSLVPLTGPQGAFF
>16|many|TRBV18
CASSPPSNRVIDTQYF
>14|many|TRBV4-1
CASSYRVLGETQYF
>18|many|TRBV6-5
CASSYRLAGLSGANVLTF
>14|few|TRBV3-1
CASSQDSSRETQYF
>15|many|TRBV6-2/TRBV6-3
CASNSWLAVSYEQYF
>13|many|TRBV10-3
CAVQGQGTSEQYF
>15|many|TRBV7-2
CASSTSGTEGHGYTF
>17|few|TRBV7-9
CASSSSQGGSYNSPLHF
>13|many|TRBV7-6
CASSWTRGETQYF
>16|many|TRBV7-9
CASSPPYILAKNIQYF
>13|many|TRBV18
CASSETSNQPQHF
>14|many|TRBV5-1
CASSLWSGQETQYF
>13|many|TRBV29-1
CSVEDETDFEQFF
>16|many|TRBV5-1
CASSPGRRGRSGEQYF
>13|-|TRBV11-2
CASSPQDYNEQFF
>11|few|TRBV2
CASSQGAEQFF
>16|many|TRBV7-9
CASSSFGTGRGNTQYF
>15|many|TRBV6-5
CASSYLGLGGDTQYF
>14|many|TRBV5-1
CASSLGQPNSPLHF
>12|few|TRBV18
CASSPPGRPQHF
>12|-|TRBV9
CASSVSGQTQYF
>16|many|TRBV5-1
CASSPRYGQGDEKLFF
>14|many|TRBV11-2
CASSLDRYTGELFF
>18|many|TRBV11-1
CASSSGTSGGVNTGELFF
>13|many|TRBV7-9
CASSAQGETEAFF
>17|-|TRBV5-5
CASSFSGGAGLINEQFF
>15|many|TRBV7-2
CASSPRTSGTDTQYF
>13|many|TRBV7-7
CASSLGGTGELFF
>12|many|TRBV7-2
CASSKYADTQYF
>17|-|TRBV7-2
CASRPPSTVVLNYGYTF